This T cell receptor beta chain was sequenced in a study of T cell clones after liver transplantation. Across the whole study: TCRbeta sequencing after a pre-transplant mixed lymphocyte reaction identified graft-donor-reactive clones, later tracked in post-transplant blood.

General study results and limits: Small, mixed patient groups and varying post-transplant times limit these conclusions.

About this clone: Its antigen is undetermined.

Germline V gene sequence: CDR1 DFQATT, CDR2 SNEGSKA (reference sequence). V was trimmed by 5 bases and J by 6 bases, leaving 9 bases between them. The CDR3 has 11 amino acids. Method: immunoSEQ multiplex PCR; TCRdb's copy keeps in-frame clones and lacks some. This table holds about 80,000 clones, around four fifths found once. This sequence joins TRBV20-1 and TRBJ2-3; possibly TRBD2 for D (6 bases). The sequence was collected from a human patient who received a liver transplant. A share of the T cells may be of graft donor origin. The sample was CD4+ T cells from blood, taken almost 47 months after liver transplant. The CDR3 region is CSAQRGDTQYF. DNA for the CDR3: TGCAGTGCTCAACGGGGGGATACGCAGTATTTT.